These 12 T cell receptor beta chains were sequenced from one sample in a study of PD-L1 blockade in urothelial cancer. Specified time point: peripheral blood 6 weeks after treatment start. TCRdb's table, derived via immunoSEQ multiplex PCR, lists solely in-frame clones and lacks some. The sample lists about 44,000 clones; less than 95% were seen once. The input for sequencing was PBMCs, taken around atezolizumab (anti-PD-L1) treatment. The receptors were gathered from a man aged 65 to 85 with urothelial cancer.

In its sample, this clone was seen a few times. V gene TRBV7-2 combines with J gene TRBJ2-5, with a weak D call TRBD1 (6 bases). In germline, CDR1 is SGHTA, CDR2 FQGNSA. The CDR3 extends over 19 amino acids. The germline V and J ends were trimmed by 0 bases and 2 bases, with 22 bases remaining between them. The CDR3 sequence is CASSLALDRSYSLQETQYF. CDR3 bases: TGTGCCAGCAGCTTAGCACTTGACAGGTCCTATTCCCTTCAAGAGACCCAGTACTTC. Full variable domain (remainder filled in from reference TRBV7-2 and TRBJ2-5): GAGVSQSPSNKVTEKGKDVELRCDPISGHTALYWYRQSLGQGLEFLIYFQGNSAPDKSGLPSDRFSAERTGGSVSTLTIQRTQQEDSAVYLCASSLALDRSYSLQETQYFGPGTRLLVL.

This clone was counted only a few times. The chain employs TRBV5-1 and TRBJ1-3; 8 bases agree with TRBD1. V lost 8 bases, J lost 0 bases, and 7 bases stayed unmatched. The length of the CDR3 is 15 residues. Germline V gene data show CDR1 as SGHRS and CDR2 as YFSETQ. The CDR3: CASGTGQGSGNTIYF. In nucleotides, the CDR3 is TGCGCCAGTGGGACAGGCCAGGGCTCTGGAAACACCATATATTTT.

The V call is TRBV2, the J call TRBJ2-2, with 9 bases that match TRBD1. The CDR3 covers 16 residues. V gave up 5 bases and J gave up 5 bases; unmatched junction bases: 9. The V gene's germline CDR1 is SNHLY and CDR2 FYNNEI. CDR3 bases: TGTGCCAGCAGTCAGGACAGGGGCGTTGGAACCGGGGAGCTGTTTTTT. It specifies CASSQDRGVGTGELFF. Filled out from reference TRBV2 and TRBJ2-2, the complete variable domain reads EPEVTQTPSHQVTQMGQEVILRCVPISNHLYFYWYRQILGQKVEFLVSFYNNEISEKSEIFDDQFSVERPDGSNFTLKIRSTKLEDSAMYFCASSQDRGVGTGELFFGEGSRLTVL.

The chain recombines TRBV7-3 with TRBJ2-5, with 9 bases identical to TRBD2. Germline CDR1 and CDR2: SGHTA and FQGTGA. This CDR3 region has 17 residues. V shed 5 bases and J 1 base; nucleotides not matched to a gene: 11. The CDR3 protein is CASSAGLAKPFQETQYF. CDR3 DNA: TGTGCCAGCAGCGCGGGACTAGCAAAACCCTTCCAAGAGACCCAGTACTTC. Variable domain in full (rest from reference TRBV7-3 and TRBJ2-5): GAGVSQTPSNKVTEKGKYVELRCDPISGHTALYWYRQSLGQGPEFLIYFQGTGAADDSGLPNDRFFAVRPEGSVSTLKIQRTERGDSAVYLCASSAGLAKPFQETQYFGPGTRLLVL.

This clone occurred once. The CDR3 coding sequence is TGTGCCAGCAGGTCGGGACAGCAAGAGACCCAGTACTTC. It codes for CASRSGQQETQYF. The J gene is TRBJ2-5, the V gene TRBV5-8; 7 bases agree with TRBD1. Trimming removed 5 bases from V and 2 bases from J; junction bases left unmatched: 3. This CDR3 has 13 residues. Germline V lookup: CDR1 SGHTS, CDR2 YDEGEE. Supplemented by reference TRBV5-8 and TRBJ2-5, the full variable domain reads EAGVTQSPTHLIKTRGQQATLRCSPISGHTSVYWYQQALGLGLQFLLWYDEGEERNRGNFPPRFSGRQFPNYSSELNVNALELEDSALYLCASRSGQQETQYFGPGTRLLVL.

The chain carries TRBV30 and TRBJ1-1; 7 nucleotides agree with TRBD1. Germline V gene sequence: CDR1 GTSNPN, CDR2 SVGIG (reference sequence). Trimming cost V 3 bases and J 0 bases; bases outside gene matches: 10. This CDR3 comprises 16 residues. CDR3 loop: CAWRTSDRTLNTEAFF. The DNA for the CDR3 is TGTGCCTGGAGGACCTCGGACAGGACTTTGAACACTGAAGCTTTCTTT.

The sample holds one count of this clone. The CDR3, as DNA: TGTGCCAGCAGCGTAGACGGGGGAGGCTACAATGAGCAGTTCTTC. Translated, it gives CASSVDGGGYNEQFF. The V call is TRBV9, the J call TRBJ2-1; tentatively, D is TRBD2 (6 bases). Deletions cut 0 bases from V and 3 bases from J, with 10 bases between. Germline assignment: CDR1 SGDLS and CDR2 YYNGEE. The CDR3 has 15 residues.

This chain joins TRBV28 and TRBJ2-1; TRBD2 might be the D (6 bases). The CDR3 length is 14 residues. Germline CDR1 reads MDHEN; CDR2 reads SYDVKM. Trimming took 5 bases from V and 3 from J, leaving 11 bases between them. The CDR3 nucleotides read TGTGCCAGCAGTGTAGCGGAGAACTACAATGAGCAGTTCTTC. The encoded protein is CASSVAENYNEQFF. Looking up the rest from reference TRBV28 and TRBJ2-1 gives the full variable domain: DVKVTQSSRYLVKRTGEKVFLECVQDMDHENMFWYRQDPGLGLRLIYFSYDVKMKEKGDIPEGYSVSREKKERFSLILESASTNQTSMYLCASSVAENYNEQFFGPGTRLTVL.

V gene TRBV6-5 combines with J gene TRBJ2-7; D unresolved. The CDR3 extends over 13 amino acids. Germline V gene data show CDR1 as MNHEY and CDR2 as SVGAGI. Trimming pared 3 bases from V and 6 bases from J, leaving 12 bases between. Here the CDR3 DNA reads TGTGCCAGCAGTTATGCCGTTACGGGCGAGCAGTACTTC. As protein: CASSYAVTGEQYF.

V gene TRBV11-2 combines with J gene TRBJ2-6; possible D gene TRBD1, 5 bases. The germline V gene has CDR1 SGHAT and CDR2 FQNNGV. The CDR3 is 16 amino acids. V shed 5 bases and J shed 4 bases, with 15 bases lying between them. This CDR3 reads CASSGDAGFGANVLTF. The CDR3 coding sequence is TGTGCCAGCAGCGGGGATGCAGGGTTCGGGGCCAACGTCCTGACTTTC. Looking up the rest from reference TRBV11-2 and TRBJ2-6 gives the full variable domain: EAGVAQSPRYKIIEKRQSVAFWCNPISGHATLYWYQQILGQGPKLLIQFQNNGVVDDSQLPKDRFSAERLKGVDSTLKIQPAKLEDSAVYLCASSGDAGFGANVLTFGAGSRLTVL.

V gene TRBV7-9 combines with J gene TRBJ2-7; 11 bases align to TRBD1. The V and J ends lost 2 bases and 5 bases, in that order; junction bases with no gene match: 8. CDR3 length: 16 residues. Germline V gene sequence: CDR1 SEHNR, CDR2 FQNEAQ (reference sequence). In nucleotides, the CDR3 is TGTGCCAGCAGCTTATCTGGACAGGGGGCGCGTCACGAGCAGTACTTC. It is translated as CASSLSGQGARHEQYF. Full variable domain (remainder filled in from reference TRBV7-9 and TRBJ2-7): DTGVSQNPRHKITKRGQNVTFRCDPISEHNRLYWYRQTLGQGPEFLTYFQNEAQLEKSRLLSDRFSAERPKGSFSTLEIQRTEQGDSAMYLCASSLSGQGARHEQYFGPGTRLTVT.

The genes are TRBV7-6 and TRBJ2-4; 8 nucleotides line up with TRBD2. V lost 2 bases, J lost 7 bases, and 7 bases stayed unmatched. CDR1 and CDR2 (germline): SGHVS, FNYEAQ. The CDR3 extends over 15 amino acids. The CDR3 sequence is CASSLSPGGGNIQYF. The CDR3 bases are TGTGCCAGCAGCTTAAGCCCGGGGGGGGGCAACATTCAGTACTTC.